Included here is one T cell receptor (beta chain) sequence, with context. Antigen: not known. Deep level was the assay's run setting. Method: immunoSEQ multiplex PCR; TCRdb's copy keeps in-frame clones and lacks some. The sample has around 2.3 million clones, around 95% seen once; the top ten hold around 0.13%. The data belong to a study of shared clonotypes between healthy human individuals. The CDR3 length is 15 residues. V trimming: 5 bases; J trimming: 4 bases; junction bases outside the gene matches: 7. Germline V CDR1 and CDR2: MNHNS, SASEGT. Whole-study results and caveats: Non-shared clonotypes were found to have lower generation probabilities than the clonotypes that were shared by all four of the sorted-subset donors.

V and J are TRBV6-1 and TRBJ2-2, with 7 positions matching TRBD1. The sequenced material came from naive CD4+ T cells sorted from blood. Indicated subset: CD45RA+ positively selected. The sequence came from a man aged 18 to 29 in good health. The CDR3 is CASSSQGSSTGELFF. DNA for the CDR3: TGTGCCAGCAGTTCACAGGGGAGTAGCACCGGGGAGCTGTTTTTT.